This TCR beta chain was observed in a study of PD-1 blockade in classical Hodgkin lymphoma. With no exception, relapse followed autologous stem cell transplantation in all patients, and brentuximab vedotin exposure varied. Complete response, partial response or progressive disease made up the best responses. Regarding this clone: Its antigen is unidentified.

The assay was immunoSEQ multiplex PCR, and TCRdb's table has in-frame clones only and misses some. Among tens of thousands of clones, about 93% were seen once, and the ten largest hold 8%. Study findings and constraints: What caused the repertoire differences, perhaps disease activity or prior therapy, remains undefined.

The starting material was peripheral blood mononuclear cells (PBMCs), obtained at baseline. This sequence was found in a human donor with classical Hodgkin lymphoma.

The CDR3 is CASGETPSNEKLFF. The CDR3 nucleotides read TGTGCCAGCGGTGAAACCCCGTCTAATGAAAAACTGTTTTTT. The chain uses TRBV9 and TRBJ1-4; D uncertain. CDR3 size: 14 residues. The germline V gene has CDR1 SGDLS and CDR2 YYNGEE. With 7 bases removed from V and 3 bases from J, the gap between germline ends came to 13 bases.